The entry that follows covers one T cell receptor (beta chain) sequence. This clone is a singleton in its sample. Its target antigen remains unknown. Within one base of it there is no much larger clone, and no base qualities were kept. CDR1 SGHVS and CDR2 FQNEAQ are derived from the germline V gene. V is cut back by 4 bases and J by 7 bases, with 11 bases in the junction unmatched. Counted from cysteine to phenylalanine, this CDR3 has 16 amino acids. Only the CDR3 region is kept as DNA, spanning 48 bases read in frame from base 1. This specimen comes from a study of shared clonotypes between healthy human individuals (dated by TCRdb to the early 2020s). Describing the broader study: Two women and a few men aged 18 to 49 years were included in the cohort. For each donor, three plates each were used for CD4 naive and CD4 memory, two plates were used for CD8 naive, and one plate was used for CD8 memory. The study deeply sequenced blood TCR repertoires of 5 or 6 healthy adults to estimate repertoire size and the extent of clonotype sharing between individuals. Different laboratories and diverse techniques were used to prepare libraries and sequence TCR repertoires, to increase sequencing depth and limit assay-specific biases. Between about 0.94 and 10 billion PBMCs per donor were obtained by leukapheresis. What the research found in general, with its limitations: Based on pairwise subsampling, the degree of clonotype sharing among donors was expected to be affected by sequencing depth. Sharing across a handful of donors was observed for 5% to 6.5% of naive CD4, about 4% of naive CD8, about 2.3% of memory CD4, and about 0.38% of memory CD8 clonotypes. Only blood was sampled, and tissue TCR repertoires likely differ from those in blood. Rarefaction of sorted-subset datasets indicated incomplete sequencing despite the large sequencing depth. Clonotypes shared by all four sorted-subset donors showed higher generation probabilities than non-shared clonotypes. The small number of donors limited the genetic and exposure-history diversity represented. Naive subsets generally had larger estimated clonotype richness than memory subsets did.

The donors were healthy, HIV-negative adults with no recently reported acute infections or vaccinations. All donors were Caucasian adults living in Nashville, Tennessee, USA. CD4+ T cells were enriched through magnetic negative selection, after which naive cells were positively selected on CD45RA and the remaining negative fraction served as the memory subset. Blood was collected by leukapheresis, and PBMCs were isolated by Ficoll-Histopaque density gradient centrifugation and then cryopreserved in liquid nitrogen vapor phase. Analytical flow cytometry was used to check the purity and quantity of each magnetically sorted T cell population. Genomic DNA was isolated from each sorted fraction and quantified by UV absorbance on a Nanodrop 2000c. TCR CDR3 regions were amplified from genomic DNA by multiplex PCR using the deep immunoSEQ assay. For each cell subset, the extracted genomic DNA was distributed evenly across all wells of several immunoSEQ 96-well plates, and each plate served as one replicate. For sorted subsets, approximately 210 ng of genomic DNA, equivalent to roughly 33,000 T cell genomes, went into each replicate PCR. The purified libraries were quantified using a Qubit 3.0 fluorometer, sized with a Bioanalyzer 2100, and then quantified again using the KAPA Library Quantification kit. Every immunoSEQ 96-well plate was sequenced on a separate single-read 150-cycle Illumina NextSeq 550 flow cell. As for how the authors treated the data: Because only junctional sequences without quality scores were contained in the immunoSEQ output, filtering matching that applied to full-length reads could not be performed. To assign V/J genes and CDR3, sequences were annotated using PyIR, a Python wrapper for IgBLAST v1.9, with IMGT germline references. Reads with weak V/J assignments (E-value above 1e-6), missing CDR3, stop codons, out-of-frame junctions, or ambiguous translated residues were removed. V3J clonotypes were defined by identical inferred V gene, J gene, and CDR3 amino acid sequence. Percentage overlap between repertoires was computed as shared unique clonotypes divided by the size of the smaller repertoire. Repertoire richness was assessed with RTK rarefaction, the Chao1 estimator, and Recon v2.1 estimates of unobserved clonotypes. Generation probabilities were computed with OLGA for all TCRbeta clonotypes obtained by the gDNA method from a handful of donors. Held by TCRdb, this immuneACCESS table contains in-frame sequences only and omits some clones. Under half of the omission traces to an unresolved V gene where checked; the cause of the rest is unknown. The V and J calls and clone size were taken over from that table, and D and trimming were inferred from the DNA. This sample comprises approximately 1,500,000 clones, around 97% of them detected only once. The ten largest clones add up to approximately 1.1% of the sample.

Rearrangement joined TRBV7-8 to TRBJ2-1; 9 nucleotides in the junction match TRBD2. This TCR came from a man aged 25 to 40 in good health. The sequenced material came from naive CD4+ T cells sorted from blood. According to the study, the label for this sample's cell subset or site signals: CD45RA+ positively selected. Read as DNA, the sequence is TGTGCCAGCAGCTCCAGTCGAGTAGCGGGAGTTAATGAGCAGTTCTTC. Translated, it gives CASSSSRVAGVNEQFF. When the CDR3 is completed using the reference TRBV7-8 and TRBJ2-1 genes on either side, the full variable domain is GAGVSQSPRYKVAKRGQDVALRCDPISGHVSLFWYQQALGQGPEFLTYFQNEAQLDKSGLPSDRFFAERPEGSVSTLKIQRTQQEDSAVYLCASSSSRVAGVNEQFFGPGTRLTVL.